These 15 T cell receptor beta chains share one sample of origin, sequenced in a study of CD8+CD57+ T cells in acquired aplastic anemia. Genomic DNA constituted the template upon which TCR beta VDJ and CDR3 profiling was performed. A single record per CDR3 protein comes from TCRdb applying MiXCR to the reads. The sample records hundreds of thousands of distinct CDR3 sequences, 65% to 80% being singletons. Sequencing input: sorted CD4+, CD8+, or CD8+CD57+ T cells (not recorded which) from PBMCs. The receptors originated from a human donor in good health, serving as a control.

This clonotype was observed a few times. The rearrangement joins TRBV10-3 to TRBJ1-6; TRBD1 agrees at 7 bases. Looked up from germline, CDR1 is ENHRY and CDR2 is SYGVKD. The CDR3 covers 13 residues. The V and J ends lost 11 bases and 7 bases, in that order; junction bases with no gene match: 8. This chain's CDR3 is CAAKGQLNSPLHF. The CDR3 DNA reads as TGTGCCGCCAAGGGACAGTTGAATTCACCCCTCCACTTT.

Concerning this clonotype: Without the conserved terminal phenylalanine or tryptophan, this CDR3 likely stems from a read error. No DNA is shown, since the ends of the CDR3 on it are uncertain; the CDR3 is the one TCRdb lists. The CDR3 protein is CASSTVGATKYL. The chain links TRBV19 to TRBJ2-7; the D call in the table, TRBD1, was not verified against the DNA. The CDR3 is made up of 12 amino acids, end residues included. Germline loops: CDR1 LNHDA, CDR2 SQIVND (reference sequence).

The chain has TRBV5-1 and TRBJ1-2; D is possibly TRBD1 (5 bases). The CDR3 contains 15 residues. CDR1 is SGHRS and CDR2 is YFSETQ in the germline V gene. The ends were cut back, 0 bases at V and 6 bases at J, with 15 bases in the middle. Written as DNA, the CDR3 is TGCGCCAGCAGCTTGGCCGGCGGGGCCTATGATGGCTACACCTTC. The encoded protein is CASSLAGGAYDGYTF.

The CDR3 nucleotides are TGCAGTGCCACGGGACTAGCGGTAGTCCGCGAGCAGTACTTC. Translation gives CSATGLAVVREQYF. This sequence joins TRBV20-1 and TRBJ2-7; 11 bases agree with TRBD2. Unmatched junction bases numbered 10, after V lost 6 bases and J lost 6 bases. Germline V gives CDR1 DFQATT, CDR2 SNEGSKA (reference sequence). The CDR3 loop spans 14 amino acids.

This chain uses TRBV7-2 with TRBJ1-2, with D uncertain. V was shortened by 4 bases and J by 12 bases, with 21 bases between the two germline ends. Germline loops: CDR1 SGHTA, CDR2 FQGNSA. The CDR3 contains 14 residues. The chain's CDR3 is CASSYYSENSGNTF. CDR3 bases: TGTGCCAGCAGCTACTACAGCGAGAACTCTGGAAACACCTTC.

The chain combines TRBV20-1 with TRBJ2-3; 12 nucleotides line up with TRBD2. Trimming took 3 bases from V and 2 from J; bases not matched to a gene: 6. Germline lookup yields CDR1 DFQATT and CDR2 SNEGSKA (reference sequence). This CDR3 comprises 16 residues. The CDR3 bases are TGCAGTGCTAGCACTAGCGGGGGGCGTCTCACAGATACGCAGTATTTT. Its protein product is CSASTSGGRLTDTQYF.

The chain is built from TRBV12-3 or TRBV12-4 and TRBJ2-4; D is perhaps TRBD1 or TRBD2 (5 bases each). CDR3 length equals 14 residues. V was pared by 3 bases and J by 6 bases, with 12 bases between. The CDR3 protein is CASSLRGARNIQYF. The CDR3 nucleotides are TGTGCCAGCAGTTTGCGAGGGGCGAGAAACATTCAGTACTTC.

This sequence joins TRBV9 and TRBJ1-4; tentative D call: TRBD1 (5 bases). Germline CDR1 is SGDLS and CDR2 is YYNGEE. This CDR3 spans 18 amino acids. The V end lost 2 bases, the J end lost 6 bases, and 23 bases lay between the germline ends. The CDR3 is CASSVSGLVCEQYEKLFF. CDR3 bases: TGTGCCAGCAGCGTGTCGGGACTAGTCTGCGAGCAGTATGAAAAACTGTTTTTT.

This sequence joins TRBV20-1 and TRBJ2-7; TRBD1 matches at 7 bases. Germline CDR1 reads DFQATT; CDR2 reads SNEGSKA (reference sequence). Trimming cost V 1 base and J 6 bases; bases outside gene matches: 18. CDR3 size: 17 residues. The CDR3 nucleotides read TGCAGTGCTAGAGTGGGACGCGCCCGACAGGGTTCCCTCGAGCAGTACTTC. As protein: CSARVGRARQGSLEQYF.

The chain carries TRBV15 and TRBJ1-2; TRBD1 agrees at 8 bases. Germline CDR1 and CDR2: LNHNV and YYDKDF (reference sequence). The CDR3 runs to 14 residues. V lost 3 bases to trimming and J lost 7 bases; unmatched junction nucleotides: 7. CDR3 sequence (DNA): TGTGCCACCAGCAGCCTGGACAGGGAGGGTGGCTACACCTTC. As protein: CATSSLDREGGYTF.

This clonotype was detected only once. The chain combines TRBV13 with TRBJ1-1, with unresolved D. The V and J ends lost 5 bases and 1 base respectively, with 8 bases between them. This CDR3 has 13 amino acids. From germline, CDR1 is PRHDT and CDR2 FYEKMQ (reference sequence). CDR3 loop: CASSGSRNTEAFF. In DNA, the CDR3 is TGTGCCAGCAGCGGTTCCAGGAACACTGAAGCTTTCTTT.

The J gene is TRBJ1-2, the V gene TRBV5-1; D is perhaps TRBD1 (5 bases). The V gene's germline CDR1 is SGHRS and CDR2 YFSETQ. There are 17 residues in the CDR3. The V end was cut by 0 bases, the J end by 6 bases, with 21 bases between. The CDR3 region is CASSLAGGTGGSDGYTF. The CDR3 DNA reads TGCGCCAGCAGCTTGGCCGGGGGGACGGGCGGATCAGATGGCTACACCTTC. The entire variable domain, with the rest obtained from reference TRBV5-1 and TRBJ1-2, is as follows: KAGVTQTPRYLIKTRGQQVTLSCSPISGHRSVSWYQQTPGQGLQFLFEYFSETQRNKGNFPGRFSGRQFSNSRSEMNVSTLELGDSALYLCASSLAGGTGGSDGYTFGSGTRLTVV.

Of note for this clonotype: Since no conserved phenylalanine or tryptophan closes the CDR3, a read error is the likely cause. No DNA is shown, since the ends of the CDR3 on it are uncertain; the CDR3 is the one TCRdb lists. This rearrangement joins TRBV7-2 to TRBJ1-5; the table's D call, TRBD1, has no DNA check behind it. Germline-derived CDR1 and CDR2 are SGHTA and FQGNSA. The CDR3 is 13 residues long, ends included. CDR3 sequence: CASSGQGDEHHHY.

This clonotype was found many times. The chain joins TRBV3-1 to TRBJ1-3; D remains ambiguous. CDR3 length: 13 amino acids. In germline, CDR1 is LGHDT, CDR2 YNNKEL (reference sequence). The ends were cut back, 10 bases at V and 0 bases at J, with 10 bases in the middle. The chain's CDR3 is CATFDISGNTIYF. The CDR3 DNA sequence: TGTGCCACCTTCGACATCTCTGGAAACACCATATATTTT. Combining the CDR3 with reference TRBV3-1 and TRBJ1-3 gives the whole variable domain DTAVSQTPKYLVTQMGNDKSIKCEQNLGHDTMYWYKQDSKKFLKIMFSYNNKELIINETVPNRFSPKSPDKAHLNLHINSLELGDSAVYFCATFDISGNTIYFGEGSWLTVV.

With regard to this clonotype: A much more abundant neighbour one base away suggests this may be a read error. The chain is built from TRBV6-6 and TRBJ1-3; D unclear. This CDR3 spans 15 amino acids. Germline CDR1 reads MNHNY; CDR2 reads SVGAGI (reference sequence). The CDR3 here is CASSYSGEPGNTVYF. The CDR3 DNA sequence: TGTGCCAGCAGTTACTCCGGCGAACCTGGAAACACCGTATATTTT.